This T cell receptor (beta chain) was sequenced during a study of OX40 agonist ivuxolimab in advanced cancers. In the study overall: Ivuxolimab was a fully human IgG2 agonistic monoclonal antibody targeting the costimulatory receptor OX40 (CD134). Intravenous ivuxolimab was administered to patients every 2 weeks at six dose levels: 0.01, 0.1, 0.3, 1.5, 3 and 10 mg/kg. The paper reports the monotherapy dose-escalation portion (N = 52 patients) of the phase I ivuxolimab trial. Three dose-escalation patients achieved partial responses, one with hepatocellular carcinoma and two with cutaneous melanoma. Of the approximately 50 patients in dose escalation, some 19 had hepatocellular carcinoma, around 15 had melanoma, 9 had renal cell carcinoma and 9 had head and neck cancer. The point of sequencing TCRbeta in the periphery was to test whether ivuxolimab changed TCR sequence diversity and drove clonal T-cell expansion. Patients were allowed to have had prior anti-PD-1, anti-PD-L1 or anti-CTLA-4 therapy, and 40% of the dose-escalation patients had been treated with checkpoint inhibitors. The dose-escalation cohort was about 83% male with a mean age of approximately 60 years, ranging from roughly 20 to 80. On the study overall, not on this receptor specifically: After ivuxolimab, more expanded clones were found on average in CD8+ T cells than in CD4+ T cells. In the 0.1-3.0 mg/kg groups, partial responders had among the lowest normalized peripheral clonal expansion, particularly in CD8+ T cells. Low levels of normalized T-cell clonal expansion were also seen in some patients who did not respond. Which antigens the clonally expanded peripheral T cells were specific for was not determined. At doses from 0.1 to 3.0 mg/kg, clonal expansion was seen in both CD4+ and CD8+ blood T cells between baseline and week 6.

The trial excluded patients who had a history of autoimmune disease or were on systemic immunosuppression. Peripheral blood for TCR sequencing was collected from all dose cohorts at baseline, on cycle 4 day 1, and on cycle 7 day 1. The samples were drawn from a first-in-human, open-label, multicenter phase I dose-escalation trial of ivuxolimab. Adults with locally advanced or metastatic melanoma, renal cell carcinoma, hepatocellular carcinoma or head and neck squamous cell carcinoma were enrolled in the trial. CD4+ and CD8+ T cells were sorted separately from peripheral blood before TCR sequencing. Of note for this clone: Its antigen is not yet known. Per-base quality was not reported, and no clone a single base away is much larger than it.

For sequencing of the TCRbeta CDR3 region, genomic DNA was extracted from the sorted cells. The immunoSEQ Assay was used to sequence the TCRbeta CDR3 regions. The immuneACCESS repertoire file appears here via TCRdb, limited to in-frame rearrangements. These files lack a portion of the clones; in checked studies, under half of the deficit traces to unresolved V genes, and the cause of the others is not known. For this sample there are about 80,000 clones; 94% appear just once. The ten largest clones add up to more than 9.5% of the sample. CDR1 and CDR2 are read off the germline V gene as SGHNT and YENEEA. Reading from cysteine to phenylalanine, the CDR3 counts 14 amino acids. The DNA shown is the 42-base CDR3, in frame from base 1. V sheds 6 bases and J sheds 2 bases, leaving 14 bases between their ends.

The sequence is built from TRBV11-3 and TRBJ2-7, with an unclear D gene assignment. The TCR comes from an adult with an advanced solid tumor such as melanoma, head and neck, liver or kidney cancer. Sequenced material: CD4+ or CD8+ T cells sorted from blood, taken in a trial of the OX40 agonist ivuxolimab. The CDR3 is CASSTDSNPYEQYF. In nucleotide form, the sequence is TGTGCCAGCAGTACTGACTCCAACCCCTACGAGCAGTACTTC.